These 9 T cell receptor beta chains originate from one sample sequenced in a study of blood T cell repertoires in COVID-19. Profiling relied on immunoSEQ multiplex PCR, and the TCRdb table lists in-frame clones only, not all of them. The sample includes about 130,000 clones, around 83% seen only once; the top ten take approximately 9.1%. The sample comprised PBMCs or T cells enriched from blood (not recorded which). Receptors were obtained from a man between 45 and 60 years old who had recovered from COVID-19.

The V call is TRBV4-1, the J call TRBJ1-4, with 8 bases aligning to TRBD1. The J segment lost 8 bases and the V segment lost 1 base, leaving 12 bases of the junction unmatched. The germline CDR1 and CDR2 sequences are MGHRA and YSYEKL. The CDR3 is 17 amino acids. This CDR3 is CASSQVFSQGAEEKLFF. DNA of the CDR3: TGCGCCAGCAGCCAAGTGTTTTCCCAGGGGGCAGAGGAAAAACTGTTTTTT.

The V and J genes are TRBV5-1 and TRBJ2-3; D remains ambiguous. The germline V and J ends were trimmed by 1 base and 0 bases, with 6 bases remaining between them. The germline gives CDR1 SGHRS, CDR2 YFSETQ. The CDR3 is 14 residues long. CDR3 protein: CASSLTSSTDTQYF. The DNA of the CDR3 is TGCGCCAGCAGCTTGACTTCAAGCACAGATACGCAGTATTTT. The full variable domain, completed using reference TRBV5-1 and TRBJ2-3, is KAGVTQTPRYLIKTRGQQVTLSCSPISGHRSVSWYQQTPGQGLQFLFEYFSETQRNKGNFPGRFSGRQFSNSRSEMNVSTLELGDSALYLCASSLTSSTDTQYFGPGTRLTVL.

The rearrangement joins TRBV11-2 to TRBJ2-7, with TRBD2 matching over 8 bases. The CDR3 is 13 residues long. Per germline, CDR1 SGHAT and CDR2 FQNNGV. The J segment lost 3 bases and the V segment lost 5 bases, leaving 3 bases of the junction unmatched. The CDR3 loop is CASSRGGSYEQYF. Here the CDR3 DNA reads TGTGCCAGCAGCCGGGGGGGGAGCTACGAGCAGTACTTC.

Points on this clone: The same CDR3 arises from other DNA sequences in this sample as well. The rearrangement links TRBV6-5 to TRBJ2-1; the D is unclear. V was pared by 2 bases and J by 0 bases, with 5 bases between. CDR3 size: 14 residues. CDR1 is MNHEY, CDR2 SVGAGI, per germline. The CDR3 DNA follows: TGTGCCAGCAGTTACGGCAGCTCCTACAATGAGCAGTTCTTC. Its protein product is CASSYGSSYNEQFF.

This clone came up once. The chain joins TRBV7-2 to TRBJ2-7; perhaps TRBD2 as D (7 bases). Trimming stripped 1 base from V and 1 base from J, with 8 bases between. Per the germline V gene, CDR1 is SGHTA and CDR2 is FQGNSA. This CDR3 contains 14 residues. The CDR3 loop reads CASSLEGGSYEQYF. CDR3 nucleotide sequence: TGTGCCAGCAGCTTAGAGGGGGGGTCCTACGAGCAGTACTTC.

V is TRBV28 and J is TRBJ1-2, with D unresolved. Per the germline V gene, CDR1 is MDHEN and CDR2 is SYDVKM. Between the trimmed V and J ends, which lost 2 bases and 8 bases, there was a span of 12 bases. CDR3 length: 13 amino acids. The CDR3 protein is CASSLIATVGYTF. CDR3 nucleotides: TGTGCCAGCAGTTTAATTGCCACGGTGGGCTACACCTTC.

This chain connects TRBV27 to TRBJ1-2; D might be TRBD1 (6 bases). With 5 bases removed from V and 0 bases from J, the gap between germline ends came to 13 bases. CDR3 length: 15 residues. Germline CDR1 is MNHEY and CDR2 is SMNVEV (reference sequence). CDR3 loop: CASSTREGANYGYTF. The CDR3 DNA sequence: TGTGCCAGCAGTACCCGTGAGGGGGCTAACTATGGCTACACCTTC.

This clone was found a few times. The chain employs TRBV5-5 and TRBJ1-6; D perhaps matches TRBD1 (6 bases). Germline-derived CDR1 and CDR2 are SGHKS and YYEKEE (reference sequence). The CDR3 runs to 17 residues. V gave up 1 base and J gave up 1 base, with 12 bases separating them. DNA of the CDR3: TGTGCCAGCAGCTTGAGGGGGGGACCGTCCTATAATTCACCCCTCCACTTT. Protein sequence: CASSLRGGPSYNSPLHF.

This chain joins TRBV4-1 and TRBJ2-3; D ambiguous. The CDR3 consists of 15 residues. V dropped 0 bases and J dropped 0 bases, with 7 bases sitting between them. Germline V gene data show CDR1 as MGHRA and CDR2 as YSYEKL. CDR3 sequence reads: CASSQEQSSTDTQYF. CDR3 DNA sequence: TGCGCCAGCAGCCAAGAGCAGTCTAGCACAGATACGCAGTATTTT.